These 22 T cell receptor beta chains were sequenced from one sample in a study of T-cell reconstitution after alpha-beta-depleted transplantation in children (dated by TCRdb to 2015 to 2016). According to the study, the label for this sample's treatment or condition signals: allogeneic hematopoietic cell transplantation with graft depleted of TCRalphabeta T cells and CD19 B cells. Library construction relied on PCR. The sequencer was an Illumina HiSeq 2500. TCR libraries were prepared with molecular barcoding, using unique molecular identifiers to normalize TCRbeta repertoire quantification. TCRdb reworked the public reads: Q25 trimming with fastp, MiXCR clone assembly, productive beta chains retained. Rows merge per CDR3 protein into single entries with the most common DNA and genes. The sample profile shows approximately 230,000 distinct CDR3 sequences; roughly a quarter of them were found once. The top ten constitute about 5% of the sample.

The source material was PBMCs, mostly from graft donor cells, sampled 360 days after TCRalphabeta/CD19-depleted stem cell transplant. These receptors were taken from a female patient between 2 and 10 years old who had a stem cell transplant for congenital amegakaryocytic thrombocytopenia, so the T cells may come from the graft donor.

J is TRBJ1-5 and V is TRBV6-1; no clear D gene. This CDR3 spans 14 amino acids. Germline V CDR1 and CDR2: MNHNS, SASEGT. V dropped 7 bases and J dropped 3 bases, with 13 bases sitting between them. CDR3 sequence (DNA): TGTGCCAGCAAGAAGGGCCCCCTCAATCAGCCCCAGCATTTT. Protein: CASKKGPLNQPQHF.

This clonotype was detected many times. This sequence joins TRBV12-3 or TRBV12-4 and TRBJ2-3; no reliable D call. The V end lost 2 bases, the J end lost 0 bases, and 6 bases lay between the germline ends. The CDR3 runs to 14 residues. CDR3 coding DNA: TGTGCCAGCAGTTTACACGGTAGCACAGATACGCAGTATTTT. It encodes CASSLHGSTDTQYF.

J is TRBJ2-7 and V is TRBV11-2, with 8 bases aligning to TRBD1. CDR3 length: 14 amino acids. Trimming removed 5 bases from V and 4 bases from J; junction bases left unmatched: 7. Germline-derived CDR1 and CDR2 are SGHAT and FQNNGV. CDR3 in DNA: TGTGCCAGCAGCCCGCAGGGGGCATCGTACGAGCAGTACTTC. Its protein product is CASSPQGASYEQYF. The whole variable domain, filled in from reference TRBV11-2 and TRBJ2-7, reads EAGVAQSPRYKIIEKRQSVAFWCNPISGHATLYWYQQILGQGPKLLIQFQNNGVVDDSQLPKDRFSAERLKGVDSTLKIQPAKLEDSAVYLCASSPQGASYEQYFGPGTRLTVT.

This rearrangement joins TRBV25-1 to TRBJ2-7; D is possibly TRBD1 or TRBD2 (5 bases each). Germline V gives CDR1 MGHDK, CDR2 SYGVNS. The CDR3 runs 14 residues. V was pared by 0 bases and J by 3 bases, with 9 bases between. In nucleotides, the CDR3 is TGTGCCAGCAGTGAATATGGGGGTTACTACGAGCAGTACTTC. Translation gives CASSEYGGYYEQYF.

This clonotype was seen once. At one boundary the junction diverges from the germline segment, which might be a read error. J is TRBJ2-5 and V is TRBV3-1, with 7 bases identical to TRBD2. CDR1 and CDR2 from the germline V gene are LGHDT and YNNKEL (reference sequence). CDR3 size: 13 residues. CDR3 in amino acids: CATRLAIRETRYF. The CDR3 DNA reads as TGTGCCACCAGACTAGCCATTCGGGAGACCCGGTACTTC.

V is TRBV7-9 and J is TRBJ2-3, with 8 positions matching TRBD1. The CDR3 totals 16 residues. Germline-derived CDR1 and CDR2 are SEHNR and FQNEAQ (reference sequence). V lost 2 bases and J lost 0; bases outside the gene matches: 4. In DNA form, the CDR3 reads TGTGCCAGCAGCTTATTCGGACAGGGAAGCACAGATACGCAGTATTTT. Protein: CASSLFGQGSTDTQYF.

The chain links TRBV28 to TRBJ2-1, with unresolved D. Germline CDR1 is MDHEN and CDR2 is SYDVKM. V lost 4 bases and J lost 5, with 9 bases in between. The CDR3 runs to 13 residues. The CDR3 reads CASSSPKNNEQFF. As DNA, the CDR3 is TGTGCCAGCAGTTCGCCTAAAAACAATGAGCAGTTCTTC.

This clonotype was picked up a small number of times. The chain is built from TRBV4-1 and TRBJ2-3; D uncertain. CDR1 and CDR2 (germline): MGHRA, YSYEKL. This CDR3 has 15 amino acids. Trimming removed 0 bases at V and 2 bases at J, with 9 bases between. The CDR3 is CASSQDGRLTDTQYF. CDR3 coding DNA: TGCGCCAGCAGCCAAGACGGTCGCCTCACAGATACGCAGTATTTT.

This clonotype has more than one count but fewer than ten. CDR3 sequence (DNA): TGTGCCAGCAGCCTAGGGAGTAGCGGGGTTGGAGATACGCAGTATTTT. It encodes CASSLGSSGVGDTQYF. The J gene is TRBJ2-3, the V gene TRBV7-9; 8 bases are a match to TRBD2. With V trimmed by 5 bases and J by 5 bases, 12 bases remained unmatched. The CDR3 covers 16 residues. Germline lookup yields CDR1 SEHNR and CDR2 FQNEAQ (reference sequence).

V gene TRBV29-1 combines with J gene TRBJ2-1, with TRBD2 matching 11 bases. V lost 6 bases, J lost 5 bases, and 6 bases stayed unmatched. In germline, CDR1 is SQVTM, CDR2 ANQGSEA. The CDR3 runs 14 residues. The CDR3 coding sequence is TGCAGCGTCATTACTAGCGGGGGTAACAATGAGCAGTTCTTC. This sequence encodes CSVITSGGNNEQFF.

This clonotype was counted between two and nine times. The chain employs TRBV28 and TRBJ2-2; D remains unclear. Per the germline V gene, CDR1 is MDHEN and CDR2 is SYDVKM. This CDR3 contains 15 residues. V gave up 3 bases and J gave up 2 bases, with 10 bases separating them. The CDR3 DNA reads TGTGCCAGCAGTTTTTTGGGGTATAACACCGGGGAGCTGTTTTTT. Encoded protein: CASSFLGYNTGELFF. Full variable domain (missing parts from reference TRBV28 and TRBJ2-2): DVKVTQSSRYLVKRTGEKVFLECVQDMDHENMFWYRQDPGLGLRLIYFSYDVKMKEKGDIPEGYSVSREKKERFSLILESASTNQTSMYLCASSFLGYNTGELFFGEGSRLTVL.

CDR3 loop: CAISDGTGTAYEQYF. Here the CDR3 DNA reads TGTGCCATCAGTGACGGCACCGGGACAGCCTACGAGCAGTACTTC. The rearrangement joins TRBV10-3 to TRBJ2-7; 7 bases agree with TRBD1. The CDR3 extends over 15 amino acids. V dropped 3 bases and J dropped 2; count of bases not matched to a gene: 7. Germline CDR1 reads ENHRY; CDR2 reads SYGVKD.

The rearrangement joins TRBV29-1 to TRBJ1-2, with 9 bases that match TRBD1. The germline V gene encodes CDR1 SQVTM and CDR2 ANQGSEA. V lost 6 bases to trimming and J lost 13 bases; unmatched junction nucleotides: 9. This CDR3 has 11 amino acids. Written as DNA, the CDR3 is TGCAGCGTGGAGATTGGGACAGGGATCACCTTC. Translating it yields CSVEIGTGITF.

This clonotype was seen a handful of times. The genes are TRBV6-5 and TRBJ2-7; tentative D call: TRBD2 (6 bases). The CDR3 is made up of 14 amino acids. Germline V gene sequence: CDR1 MNHEY, CDR2 SVGAGI. V was clipped by 0 bases and J by 2 bases, with 8 bases between them. In nucleotides, the CDR3 is TGTGCCAGCAGTTACTCTGGAGGGCCCTACGAGCAGTACTTC. It is translated as CASSYSGGPYEQYF.

This clonotype was counted only a few times. This chain connects TRBV30 to TRBJ1-1; 9 nucleotides match TRBD1. V lost 8 bases to trimming and J lost 3 bases; unmatched junction nucleotides: 10. The CDR3 consists of 14 residues. Germline V gene lookup returns CDR1 GTSNPN and CDR2 SVGIG (reference sequence). DNA for the CDR3: TGTGCCACCCGGCGGGACAGGGTTTACACTGAAGCTTTCTTT. This codes for CATRRDRVYTEAFF.

There are a few counts of this clonotype. The rearrangement uses TRBV3-1 and TRBJ2-1; D uncertain. Looked up from germline, CDR1 is LGHDT and CDR2 is YNNKEL (reference sequence). This CDR3 has 14 amino acids. Trimming took off 3 bases at V and 5 bases at J, with 11 bases between the two ends. The CDR3 sequence is CASSHTRSHNEQFF. For the CDR3, the DNA is TGTGCCAGCAGCCATACCAGAAGCCACAATGAGCAGTTCTTC.

V is TRBV6-5 and J is TRBJ2-3; 7 nucleotides match TRBD1. This CDR3 spans 15 amino acids. The germline V gene encodes CDR1 MNHEY and CDR2 SVGAGI. V was clipped by 2 bases and J by 3 bases; unmatched bases: 5. In DNA form, the CDR3 reads TGTGCCAGCAGTTACCGCGGACAGGTTACAGATACGCAGTATTTT. This gives the protein CASSYRGQVTDTQYF.

This clonotype was seen at least ten times. The chain recombines TRBV20-1 with TRBJ2-5; 7 positions agree with TRBD2. The CDR3 runs to 13 residues. V lost 4 bases to trimming and J lost 3 bases; unmatched junction nucleotides: 5. Germline CDR1 and CDR2: DFQATT and SNEGSKA (reference sequence). CDR3 DNA sequence: TGCAGTGCTACCAGCGGGGAAAAAGAGACCCAGTACTTC. Its translation is CSATSGEKETQYF.

The chain is built from TRBV13 and TRBJ2-7; the match to TRBD1 covers 7 bases. This CDR3 has 15 amino acids. V lost 5 bases, J lost 3 bases, and 10 bases stayed unmatched. Germline-derived CDR1 and CDR2 are PRHDT and FYEKMQ (reference sequence). The CDR3, as DNA: TGTGCCAGCAGCCGCGACAGGGAAGGTAACTACGAGCAGTACTTC. It encodes CASSRDREGNYEQYF.

In this sample, this clonotype turned up a few times. V is TRBV29-1 and J is TRBJ2-7; possibly TRBD2 for D (6 bases). The CDR3 is 14 amino acids. Trimming took 0 bases from V and 3 from J, leaving 12 bases between them. CDR1 SQVTM and CDR2 ANQGSEA come from the germline V gene. CDR3 residues: CSVEDPGALYEQYF. In DNA form, the CDR3 reads TGCAGCGTTGAAGATCCGGGAGCGCTCTACGAGCAGTACTTC.

The chain couples TRBV6-1 to TRBJ2-1; 10 nucleotides line up with TRBD1. The CDR3 runs to 16 residues. Germline CDR1 reads MNHNS; CDR2 reads SASEGT. Trimming at V came to 6 bases and at J to 10 bases, leaving 15 bases not matched to a gene. CDR3 sequence (DNA): TGTGCCAGCAGCCCAGCCCCCGGGACAGGGGTCTTCGAGCAGTTCTTC. This encodes CASSPAPGTGVFEQFF.

This clonotype has more than one count but fewer than ten. V is TRBV28 and J is TRBJ2-1; D call uncertain. Germline-derived CDR1 and CDR2 are MDHEN and SYDVKM. V was shortened by 6 bases and J by 4 bases, with 10 bases between the two germline ends. The CDR3 is 13 amino acids. For the CDR3, the DNA is TGTGCCAGCAGCAAGGGATTTTACAATGAGCAGTTCTTC. It specifies CASSKGFYNEQFF.